These 17 T cell receptor beta chains came from one sample sequenced in a study of T cells after posttransplantation cyclophosphamide. Generated by immunoSEQ multiplex PCR, the TCRdb table keeps only in-frame clones and is missing some. The sample records roughly 49,000 clones, more than 70% being singletons. The sequenced sample was PBMCs. The source is a man aged 25-45 years with a blood cancer, CMV-positive, and with a related stem cell donor.

The V call is TRBV10-3, the J call TRBJ1-5, with 8 bases aligning to TRBD1. The junction had 9 bases not matched to a gene; V was cut back by 2 bases and J by 9 bases. CDR1 is ENHRY and CDR2 is SYGVKD in the germline V gene. The CDR3 consists of 15 residues. The CDR3 protein is CAISETGTGQGPQHF. DNA for the CDR3: TGTGCCATCAGTGAGACTGGGACAGGCCAAGGGCCCCAGCATTTT.

The chain employs TRBV27 and TRBJ1-2, with 9 bases lining up with TRBD1. The germline V gene has CDR1 MNHEY and CDR2 SMNVEV (reference sequence). The CDR3 has 13 residues. Trimming cost V 6 bases and J 8 bases; bases outside gene matches: 7. CDR3 nucleotide sequence: TGTGCCAGCAGCGGACAGGGGATCATCGGCTACACCTTC. Its protein is CASSGQGIIGYTF.

This clone was seen once. V usage is TRBV25-1 and J usage is TRBJ2-2; unclear D gene. This CDR3 contains 14 residues. Germline V CDR1 and CDR2: MGHDK, SYGVNS. V was trimmed by 2 bases and J by 8 bases, leaving 12 bases between them. The CDR3 spells CASSEEPPRGELFF. The CDR3 coding sequence is TGTGCCAGCAGTGAAGAGCCCCCGAGGGGGGAGCTGTTTTTT.

Concerning this clone: The junction departs from the called germline gene at one end, perhaps through a read error. CDR3 nucleotide sequence: TGTGCTAGCAGCTTATTCGGGAGCTACGAGCAGTACTTC. Translation: CASSLFGSYEQYF. This chain links TRBV7-7 with TRBJ2-7; possibly TRBD2 for D (6 bases). This CDR3 is 13 amino acids long. Germline CDR1 reads SSHAT; CDR2 reads FNYEAQ (reference sequence).

V usage is TRBV5-1 and J usage is TRBJ2-5, with 9 bases matching TRBD2. In germline, CDR1 is SGHRS, CDR2 YFSETQ. This CDR3 is 16 amino acids long. J was trimmed by 0 bases and V by 0 bases; bases with no gene match: 3. Here the CDR3 DNA reads TGCGCCAGCAGCTTGGGACTAGCGGAGTACCAAGAGACCCAGTACTTC. It encodes CASSLGLAEYQETQYF.

The rearrangement joins TRBV28 to TRBJ1-1; D gene unclear. The CDR3 sequence is 14 residues long. Trimming removed 3 bases at V and 4 bases at J, with 12 bases between. Germline V lookup: CDR1 MDHEN, CDR2 SYDVKM. The CDR3 sequence is CASSFSLAGTEAFF. DNA for the CDR3: TGTGCCAGCAGTTTTAGTCTAGCGGGCACTGAAGCTTTCTTT.

V usage is TRBV30 and J usage is TRBJ2-5; 11 bases fit TRBD2. J was trimmed by 5 bases and V by 4 bases; bases with no gene match: 9. CDR3 length: 15 amino acids. Germline-derived CDR1 and CDR2 are GTSNPN and SVGIG (reference sequence). The CDR3 protein is CAWKIAGGPWETQYF. As DNA, the CDR3 is TGTGCCTGGAAGATAGCGGGAGGGCCCTGGGAGACCCAGTACTTC.

The CDR3 nucleotides are TGTGCCAGCAGCCTGAAGATGGGAGTCTACAATGAGCAGTTCTTC. It codes for CASSLKMGVYNEQFF. The genes are TRBV14 and TRBJ2-1, with TRBD2 as a possible D gene (5 bases). The CDR3 sequence is 15 residues long. Trimming took 4 bases from V and 3 from J, leaving 13 bases between them. Per germline, CDR1 SGHDN and CDR2 FVKESK.

The J gene is TRBJ1-2, the V gene TRBV11-2; tentatively, D is TRBD1 (6 bases). Germline V gives CDR1 SGHAT, CDR2 FQNNGV. The CDR3 has 15 residues. Trimming removed 1 base at V and 4 bases at J, with 13 bases between. CDR3 loop: CASSLGFIQGYGYTF. As DNA, the CDR3 is TGTGCCAGCAGCTTAGGCTTTATACAGGGCTATGGCTACACCTTC.

CDR3 residues: CASSQTVLGNTIYF. CDR3 nucleotide sequence: TGTGCCAGCAGCCAGACAGTTTTAGGAAACACCATATATTTT. V is TRBV7-8 and J is TRBJ1-3, with D perhaps matching TRBD1 (5 bases). CDR1 and CDR2 from the germline V gene are SGHVS and FQNEAQ. The V end was cut by 5 bases, the J end by 4 bases, with 12 bases between. CDR3 size: 14 residues.

This clone was counted between two and nine times. This chain links TRBV7-9 with TRBJ1-2, with D perhaps TRBD1 (6 bases). Germline V gene data show CDR1 as SEHNR and CDR2 as FQNEAQ (reference sequence). V was clipped by 2 bases and J by 5 bases, with 15 bases between them. CDR3 length: 15 residues. CDR3 amino acids: CASSLWSDSGYGYTF. The CDR3 nucleotides are TGTGCCAGCAGCTTATGGTCGGACAGCGGATATGGCTACACCTTC.

The chain combines TRBV10-3 with TRBJ1-3, with D possibly being TRBD1 (5 bases). The CDR3 covers 14 residues. Deletions cut 5 bases from V and 1 base from J, with 9 bases between. Germline V gene data show CDR1 as ENHRY and CDR2 as SYGVKD. DNA for the CDR3: TGTGCCATCAGTACCAGGGCGTCTGGAAACACCATATATTTT. Its translation: CAISTRASGNTIYF.

The chain has TRBV5-5 and TRBJ1-5; D remains ambiguous. Germline lookup yields CDR1 SGHKS and CDR2 YYEKEE (reference sequence). This CDR3 comprises 14 residues. The germline V and J ends were trimmed by 0 bases and 4 bases, with 8 bases remaining between them. As DNA, the CDR3 is TGTGCCAGCAGCTTGGCTCAGAAAAATCAGCCCCAGCATTTT. This gives the protein CASSLAQKNQPQHF.

This clone has only a few counts. This sequence joins TRBV27 and TRBJ1-5, with D tentatively TRBD1 (6 bases). The ends were cut back, 5 bases at V and 0 bases at J, with 8 bases in the middle. CDR1 and CDR2 from the germline V gene are MNHEY and SMNVEV (reference sequence). The CDR3 length is 14 residues. CDR3 in amino acids: CASSPDSSNQPQHF. The CDR3 DNA is TGTGCCAGCAGTCCGGACAGTAGCAATCAGCCCCAGCATTTT.

The genes are TRBV4-2 and TRBJ2-7, with 8 nucleotides matching TRBD1. The J segment lost 0 bases and the V segment lost 1 base, leaving 8 bases of the junction unmatched. The CDR3 has 17 amino acids. CDR1 LGHNA and CDR2 YNFKEQ come from the germline V gene. The CDR3 bases are TGTGCCAGCAGCCAAGCGAGGAGGACAGGGCTCTCCTACGAGCAGTACTTC. It codes for CASSQARRTGLSYEQYF.

The genes are TRBV5-6 and TRBJ2-1, with 9 bases aligning to TRBD1. This CDR3 comprises 16 residues. The trim removed 4 bases at V and 6 bases at J, leaving 11 bases unmatched. CDR1 is SGHDT, CDR2 YYEEEE, per germline. The CDR3 nucleotides are TGTGCCAGCAGCCAATTTCCCGGGACAGGGCCCAATGAGCAGTTCTTC. The encoded protein is CASSQFPGTGPNEQFF.

The gene calls are TRBV2 and TRBJ2-2; 8 positions match TRBD1. CDR1 is SNHLY and CDR2 is FYNNEI in the germline V gene. Trimming at V came to 5 bases and at J to 7 bases, leaving 6 bases not matched to a gene. The CDR3 has 14 residues. CDR3 coding DNA: TGTGCCAGCAGTTGGACAGGGACATTCGGGGAGCTGTTTTTT. Protein product: CASSWTGTFGELFF.